A selection of T cell receptor beta chains follows, all from one sample in a study of beta chain features in type 1 diabetes. Profiled with immunoSEQ multiplex PCR; TCRdb holds only in-frame clones, not every one. The repertoire includes about 280,000 clones, approximately 16% of them detected once, and roughly 0.015% sits in the top ten. Sequenced: naive CD4+ T cells from blood. Receptors originate from a man aged 18-30 years with type 1 diabetes. Each CDR3 is given with its conserved first and last residue. The order of the fields is J gene, D gene, V gene, clone size, CDR3 DNA, CDR3 protein. A D gene is named only where the DNA matches it firmly. Clone size, where shown, is once, few, many, or a class for clones that have expanded.

>TRBJ1-1|.|TRBV29-1|few
TGCAGTTCGGGGAGACTGAACACTGAAGCTTTCTTT
CSSGRLNTEAFF
>TRBJ2-5|.|TRBV12-5|.
TGTGCTAGTGGTTGGGGGCGGGCGCTGCAAGAGACCCAGTACTTC
CASGWGRALQETQYF
>TRBJ1-2|TRBD1|TRBV7-9|.
TGTGCCAGCAGCCTTCGTCCCGGGACAGGGAACGGCTACACCTTC
CASSLRPGTGNGYTF
>TRBJ1-4|TRBD1|TRBV6-5|.
TGTGCCAGCAGTAAACAGGGGGCTGGGGAAAAACTGTTTTTT
CASSKQGAGEKLFF
>TRBJ1-1|.|TRBV9|.
TGTGCCAGCACCAAAATTGTGAACACTGAAGCTTTCTTT
CASTKIVNTEAFF
>TRBJ2-3|.|TRBV28|few
TGTGCCAGCAGTGGGTGGGGGGGCGTCACAGATACGCAGTATTTT
CASSGWGGVTDTQYF
>TRBJ2-7|.|TRBV7-2|few
TGTGCCAGCAGCGCCCGGGACAACTCCTACGAGCAGTACTTC
CASSARDNSYEQYF
>TRBJ2-3|.|TRBV19|.
TGTGCCAGTAGTCTCAAACCAGGGGCGGGAGATACGCAGTATTTT
CASSLKPGAGDTQYF
>TRBJ2-7|.|TRBV29-1|.
TGCAGCGCTTTTGCCCCTGAAGCGGGTCGCTCCTACGAGCAGTACTTC
CSAFAPEAGRSYEQYF
>TRBJ1-6|.|TRBV30|.
TGTGCCCTCCAGGTGGCAGGGAATTCACCCCTCCACTTT
CALQVAGNSPLHF
>TRBJ2-1|.|TRBV20-1|.
TGCAGTGCCAGCAATGAGCAGTTCTTC
CSASNEQFF
>TRBJ1-3|.|TRBV7-9|few
TGTGCCAGCCCCGGGGGTACGAACGGAAACACCATATATTTT
CASPGGTNGNTIYF
>TRBJ2-7|TRBD2|TRBV2|few
TGTGCCAGCAGAGGCGGCCGGGCCGGGGGGAAGTACTTC
CASRGGRAGGKYF
>TRBJ2-1|.|TRBV14|.
TGTGCCAGCAGCACCCAACAGGTACAGGGGCAGTTCTTC
CASSTQQVQGQFF
>TRBJ1-5|TRBD1|TRBV9|few
TGTGCCAGCAGCGTGGGACAGGAAGGTCAGCCCCAGCATTTT
CASSVGQEGQPQHF
>TRBJ2-6|.|TRBV30|.
TGTGCCTGCTCCTCTGGGGCCAACGTCCTGACTTTC
CACSSGANVLTF
>TRBJ2-1|TRBD2|TRBV28|few
TGTGCCAGCAGCCCCGGCGGGGGGGCCAATGAGCAGTTCTTC
CASSPGGGANEQFF
>TRBJ2-7|.|TRBV6-6|few
TGTGCCAGCAGTTCAGGGAACGAGCAGTACTTC
CASSSGNEQYF
>TRBJ1-5|.|TRBV6-1|few
TGTGCCAGCAGTGAAGCGGTGGACCGGAGGAGCAATCAGCCCCAGCATTTT
CASSEAVDRRSNQPQHF
>TRBJ2-1|.|TRBV9|few
TGTGCCAGCAGCGTAGCTTTGAGAGGGAGCTCCTACAATGAGCAGTTCTTC
CASSVALRGSSYNEQFF
>TRBJ2-3|TRBD2|TRBV29-1|few
TGCAGCGTCGGGATACTAGCGGGGGGGGGAGATACGCAGTATTTT
CSVGILAGGGDTQYF
>TRBJ1-5|.|TRBV30|.
TGTGCCTGGAGCCCGGGACTCACGTTGAATCAGCTCCAGCATTTT
CAWSPGLTLNQLQHF
>TRBJ2-7|.|TRBV5-6|few
TGTGCCAGCAGCTGGGGGACTCGGACCTACGAGCAGTACTTC
CASSWGTRTYEQYF
>TRBJ2-1|TRBD2|TRBV28|.
TGTGCCAGTCCACCCCCCGACGGGGGGAATTACAATGAGCAGTTCTTC
CASPPPDGGNYNEQFF
>TRBJ1-2|.|TRBV6-5|.
TGTGCCAGCAGTCAGGGCTATGGCTACACCTTC
CASSQGYGYTF
>TRBJ2-2|TRBD2|TRBV2|.
TGTGCCAGCAGTGAAGCGCCCAGCGGGAGGGGCACCGGGGAGCTGTTTTTT
CASSEAPSGRGTGELFF
>TRBJ1-2|.|TRBV5-6|.
TGTGCCAGCAGCTTGGACGGGGGGGGCGGCTATGGCTACACCTTC
CASSLDGGGGYGYTF
>TRBJ2-2|TRBD2|TRBV7-2|few
TGTGCCAGCAGGCCGACGGGAGGGCACACCGGGGAGCTGTTTTTT
CASRPTGGHTGELFF
>TRBJ1-5|TRBD1|TRBV2|few
TGTGCCAGCAGTGGTGGGACAGGGAGGAATCAGCCCCAGCATTTT
CASSGGTGRNQPQHF
>TRBJ1-2|TRBD1|TRBV6-6|.
TGTGCCAGCAGTGCTAACAGGGGGCATGGGGGCTACACCTTC
CASSANRGHGGYTF
>TRBJ2-5|TRBD2|TRBV5-1|.
TGCGCCAGCAGCTTGGGCCGGACTAGCGGGGGGGCGTATGAGACCCAGTACTTC
CASSLGRTSGGAYETQYF
>TRBJ2-7|.|TRBV28|.
TGTGCCAGCAGTCCGACCAGGGGAGAGTTTAGTATGCAGTACTTC
CASSPTRGEFSMQYF
>TRBJ1-2|.|TRBV19|few
TGTGCCAGTAGTAGTTCGGGAGGGACGACGCTTGGCGGCTACACCTTC
CASSSSGGTTLGGYTF
>TRBJ2-2|TRBD1|TRBV5-4|few
TGTGCCAGCAGTTTACCGACAGGGCAGCACACCGGGGAGCTGTTTTTT
CASSLPTGQHTGELFF
>TRBJ1-4|.|TRBV7-9|.
TGTGCCAGCAGCTTAAGCCCGGGAACTGAAAAACTGTTTTTT
CASSLSPGTEKLFF
>TRBJ1-2|.|TRBV30|few
TGTGCCTGGATGACAGTCGCCCGCTTTAACTATGGCTACACCTTC
CAWMTVARFNYGYTF
>TRBJ2-4|.|TRBV7-9|.
TGTGCCAGCAGCTTATCGCTGACAGTTACACTAGCCAAAAACATTCAGTACTTC
CASSLSLTVTLAKNIQYF
>TRBJ2-3|.|TRBV9|.
TGTGCCAGCAGCGTAGACGTATTGGGCAGGGGCACAGATACGCAGTATTTT
CASSVDVLGRGTDTQYF
>TRBJ2-1|.|TRBV2|few
TGTGCCAGCCGTGCAGATGTGGAGCAGTTCTTC
CASRADVEQFF
>TRBJ1-1|.|TRBV5-1|few
TGCGCCAGCAGCTTGGCCGCGGGGGAAAACACTGAAGCTTTCTTT
CASSLAAGENTEAFF
>TRBJ1-2|TRBD1|TRBV4-3|few
TGCGCCAGCAGCCAGGCCAGGGGGCGCTTCTATGGCTACACCTTC
CASSQARGRFYGYTF
>TRBJ2-7|TRBD1|TRBV5-4|few
TGTGCCAGCAGCTTGTTGTCACAGGGGAGAAACGAGCAGTACTTC
CASSLLSQGRNEQYF
>TRBJ2-3|TRBD2|TRBV2|.
TGTGCCAGCAGGTCCTCCGGGACTAGCGGGTCAGATACGCAGTATTTT
CASRSSGTSGSDTQYF
>TRBJ1-5|TRBD1|TRBV4-1|few
TGCGCCAGCAGCCATGCGGGACAGGGGGCAAATCAGCCCCAGCATTTT
CASSHAGQGANQPQHF
>TRBJ2-7|TRBD1|TRBV10-3|.
TGTGCCATCAGTGAGCCCGGGACAGGGATGAACTTC
CAISEPGTGMNF